These 11 T cell receptor beta chains were all obtained from the same sample, sequenced in a study of blood T cell repertoires in COVID-19. The method was immunoSEQ multiplex PCR; TCRdb's version includes in-frame clones alone and lacks a portion of them. The sample records fewer than 110,000 clones, about 92% being singletons. Sequenced material: peripheral blood. The receptors come from a man aged 50-60 years with active COVID-19.

The J gene is TRBJ1-1, the V gene TRBV2; TRBD1 might be the D (6 bases). V lost 4 bases to trimming and J lost 3 bases, with 12 bases between them. Germline lookup yields CDR1 SNHLY and CDR2 FYNNEI. The CDR3 length is 14 residues. The CDR3 reads CASSVIPGDTEAFF. DNA of the CDR3: TGTGCCAGCAGTGTAATCCCAGGGGACACTGAAGCTTTCTTT. The complete variable domain, with remaining parts taken from reference TRBV2 and TRBJ1-1, reads EPEVTQTPSHQVTQMGQEVILRCVPISNHLYFYWYRQILGQKVEFLVSFYNNEISEKSEIFDDQFSVERPDGSNFTLKIRSTKLEDSAMYFCASSVIPGDTEAFFGQGTRLTVV.

This clone was picked up one time. The rearrangement joins TRBV5-1 to TRBJ2-1; 10 bases are a match to TRBD2. The CDR3 extends over 16 amino acids. Germline V gives CDR1 SGHRS, CDR2 YFSETQ. The J segment lost 10 bases and the V segment lost 4 bases, leaving 14 bases of the junction unmatched. The DNA of the CDR3 is TGCGCCAGCAGCCAACCCAGCGGGAGGGCTCACGGCGAGCAGTTCTTC. Amino acids: CASSQPSGRAHGEQFF.

The V and J genes are TRBV11-2 and TRBJ1-1; weak D call: TRBD1 (5 bases). CDR1 is SGHAT and CDR2 is FQNNGV in the germline V gene. The V end lost 2 bases, the J end lost 5 bases, and 9 bases lay between the germline ends. The CDR3 loop spans 13 amino acids. The CDR3 DNA reads TGTGCCAGCAGCTTATCCGGACAAACTGAAGCTTTCTTT. It codes for CASSLSGQTEAFF.

J is TRBJ1-1 and V is TRBV27; TRBD1 agrees at 8 bases. CDR1 MNHEY and CDR2 SMNVEV come from the germline V gene (reference sequence). The J segment lost 2 bases and the V segment lost 4 bases, leaving 3 bases of the junction unmatched. This CDR3 comprises 14 residues. The CDR3 DNA is TGTGCCAGCAGTTCCCCAGGGGGCAACACTGAAGCTTTCTTT. The encoded protein is CASSSPGGNTEAFF.

CDR3 nucleotide sequence: TGTGCCAGCAGCGTAGGGGGGGAGGAACCCTACGAGCAGTACTTC. Its translation: CASSVGGEEPYEQYF. The chain uses TRBV9 and TRBJ2-7, with D maybe TRBD2 (6 bases). Germline CDR1 is SGDLS and CDR2 is YYNGEE. The CDR3 runs 15 residues. Trimming took 0 bases from V and 2 from J, leaving 12 bases between them.

The V call is TRBV2, the J call TRBJ2-2; 9 bases fit TRBD1. CDR1 is SNHLY, CDR2 FYNNEI, per germline. With V trimmed by 6 bases and J by 4 bases, 3 bases remained unmatched. The CDR3 is 14 residues long. The CDR3, as DNA: TGTGCCAGCAGAGCGGGACAGGGCACCGGGGAGCTGTTTTTT. Its translation is CASRAGQGTGELFF.

The rearrangement uses TRBV13 and TRBJ2-3, with 10 bases that match TRBD1. Germline CDR1 and CDR2: PRHDT and FYEKMQ (reference sequence). J lost 1 base, V lost 5 bases, and 3 bases had no gene match. CDR3 length: 15 amino acids. CDR3 nucleotide sequence: TGTGCCAGCAGCACCGGGACAGGGGGCACAGATACGCAGTATTTT. The encoded protein is CASSTGTGGTDTQYF. Full variable domain (outside the CDR3, taken from reference TRBV13 and TRBJ2-3): AAGVIQSPRHLIKEKRETATLKCYPIPRHDTVYWYQQGPGQDPQFLISFYEKMQSDKGSIPDRFSAQQFSDYHSELNMSSLELGDSALYFCASSTGTGGTDTQYFGPGTRLTVL.

V usage is TRBV19 and J usage is TRBJ2-1, with D possibly matching TRBD2 (6 bases). The CDR3 totals 14 residues. Germline loops: CDR1 LNHDA, CDR2 SQIVND (reference sequence). Trimming shortened V by 4 bases and J by 7 bases, and 14 bases separated the two germline ends. The CDR3 loop reads CASSRDAEGNEQFF. The CDR3 DNA follows: TGTGCCAGTAGTAGGGACGCGGAGGGGAATGAGCAGTTCTTC.

The chain couples TRBV19 to TRBJ2-7, with 8 positions matching TRBD1. V lost 1 base to trimming and J lost 5 bases; unmatched junction nucleotides: 10. Germline V gene sequence: CDR1 LNHDA, CDR2 SQIVND (reference sequence). There are 16 residues in the CDR3. The CDR3 DNA sequence: TGTGCCAGTAGTATAGGCAGGGGGCCGGTGTTGGACGAGCAGTACTTC. Protein product: CASSIGRGPVLDEQYF.

CDR3 sequence reads: CASSTGGGTGAYNEQFF. The CDR3 bases are TGTGCCAGTAGTACAGGGGGAGGAACCGGGGCCTACAATGAGCAGTTCTTC. The V call is TRBV19, the J call TRBJ2-1, with TRBD1 as a possible D gene (7 bases). Trimming took 4 bases from V and 2 from J, leaving 18 bases between them. The germline V gene encodes CDR1 LNHDA and CDR2 SQIVND (reference sequence). The CDR3 covers 17 residues.

The chain combines TRBV9 with TRBJ2-3; D is perhaps TRBD2 (5 bases). CDR3 length: 14 residues. The ends were cut back, 1 base at V and 0 bases at J, with 6 bases in the middle. The germline V gene has CDR1 SGDLS and CDR2 YYNGEE. DNA of the CDR3: TGTGCCAGCAGCGTAAGCGGCAGCACAGATACGCAGTATTTT. Protein product: CASSVSGSTDTQYF.